This T cell receptor beta chain was sequenced in a study of T cell responses to AZD1222 COVID-19 vaccine. Study information: The study pooled second doses at about 4 or about 12 weeks.

Points from the study as a whole: Nearly half of unique spike-specific TCRs reportedly avoided B.1.351 and B.1.1.7 mutated regions. Vaccine-associated CD4 TCRs spanned spike, dominant at 160-218 and 743-854.

This table comes from immunoSEQ multiplex PCR, and its TCRdb copy is limited to in-frame clones, with some not included. The data show 65,000 to 85,000 clones, roughly 84% seen once. This clone was recorded once. Its antigen is not known. The V end was cut by 5 bases, the J end by 14 bases, with 18 bases between. The CDR3 runs to 12 residues. The sample here was peripheral blood, taken on day 0 of AZD1222 vaccination. The sequence was collected from an adult in good health. This chain uses TRBV12-3 or TRBV12-4 with TRBJ1-2, with D uncertain. CDR3 nucleotide sequence: TGTGCCAGCAGTGGGGAGGACTCCCTTCCTACCTTC. Amino acids: CASSGEDSLPTF.